The sequence of this TCR beta chain was determined in a study of shared clonotypes between healthy human individuals. Study results and limitations: How much donors shared clonotypes was expected to be affected by sequencing depth.

The protocol was immunoSEQ multiplex PCR, while the TCRdb copy is restricted to in-frame clones and leaves out a portion. The profile shows about 2 million clones, 95% of them singletons. Germline CDR1 reads MDHEN; CDR2 reads SYDVKM. CDR3 length: 13 amino acids. Comment on this clone: Its cognate antigen is unknown.

Donation came from healthy HIV-negative adults that had no recent acute infections or vaccinations. The clonotype originates from a man between 18 and 29 years old in good health. The sample comprised naive CD4+ T cells sorted from blood. Subset here: CD45RA+ positively selected. This chain uses TRBV28 with TRBJ2-5; D is perhaps TRBD1 or TRBD2 (6 bases each). The tail of the sequence fits TRBJ2-7 better, so the J call may be wrong. This CDR3 reads CASSKGGSYEQYF. CDR3 in DNA: TGTGCCAGCAGTAAAGGGGGGAGCTACGAGCAGTACTTC.